The T cell receptor beta chain under discussion was sequenced for a study of OX40 agonist ivuxolimab in advanced cancers. Study in general: Participants, approximately 80% male, averaged approximately 60 years of age, ranging from 23 to 79.

The sampling schedule covered blood at baseline, cycle 4 day 1, and cycle 7 day 1. The CDR3 runs to 10 residues. Germline V gives CDR1 SQVTM, CDR2 ANQGSEA. Trimming stripped 6 bases from V and 5 bases from J, with 4 bases between. Clones were sequenced by immunoSEQ multiplex PCR, and TCRdb holds only the in-frame ones, with some missing. The sample consists of 35,000 to 45,000 clones, roughly 72% of them appearing once. The sequencing here drew on CD4+ or CD8+ T cells sorted from blood, taken in a trial of the OX40 agonist ivuxolimab. The chain links TRBV29-1 to TRBJ2-2; D call uncertain. The receptor's source is an adult with an advanced solid tumor such as melanoma, head and neck, liver or kidney cancer. The CDR3 DNA reads TGCAGCGTAGGAACCGGGGAGCTGTTTTTT. Translating gives CSVGTGELFF.